A single sample is the source of the 19 T cell receptor beta chains below, sequenced in a study of T cells after yellow fever vaccination. One entry per CDR3 protein results from TCRdb running MiXCR on the 5' RACE reads. The repertoire holds about 360,000 distinct CDR3 sequences, with roughly 6.1% as singletons. The source material was PBMCs, sampled 5 days after the yellow fever booster vaccination. These receptors were collected from a man aged 25-45 years who received the YFV17D yellow fever vaccine.

This clonotype was observed a handful of times. V is TRBV4-1 and J is TRBJ2-7; D gene ambiguous. V lost 4 bases and J lost 3, with 13 bases in between. Germline values: CDR1 MGHRA, CDR2 YSYEKL. The CDR3 is made up of 14 amino acids. This CDR3 reads CASSPEVGNYEQYF. The CDR3 nucleotides are TGCGCCAGCAGCCCCGAAGTAGGTAACTACGAGCAGTACTTC.

At least ten counts were recorded for this clonotype. CDR3 in DNA: TGTGCCAGCAGCTTGGCGTCCAGCGCCTACGAGCAGTACTTC. It is translated as CASSLASSAYEQYF. The J gene is TRBJ2-7, the V gene TRBV5-6; D is ambiguous. Trimming pared 0 bases from V and 2 bases from J, leaving 9 bases between. Germline CDR1 is SGHDT and CDR2 is YYEEEE. This CDR3 has 14 residues.

This clonotype was picked up many times. V and J are TRBV7-8 and TRBJ2-7, with 9 bases fitting TRBD1. Germline V gene data show CDR1 as SGHVS and CDR2 as FQNEAQ. This CDR3 region has 15 residues. V shed 2 bases, J shed 3 bases, and the junction held 5 bases outside the gene matches. CDR3 residues: CASSLSPGQGYEQYF. In DNA, the CDR3 is TGTGCCAGCAGCTTAAGCCCGGGACAGGGCTACGAGCAGTACTTC.

This clonotype was recorded a few times. This chain uses TRBV20-1 with TRBJ2-2; 8 nucleotides match TRBD2. The CDR3 extends over 16 amino acids. The germline CDR1 and CDR2 sequences are DFQATT and SNEGSKA (reference sequence). The J segment lost 1 base and the V segment lost 6 bases, leaving 10 bases of the junction unmatched. In DNA form, the CDR3 reads TGCAGTGCAGACTTGATGGCGGGAGGGAACACCGGGGAGCTGTTTTTT. Translated: CSADLMAGGNTGELFF.

This clonotype was recorded at least ten times. The chain recombines TRBV28 with TRBJ2-1, with D uncertain. CDR3 length: 12 residues. The germline V and J ends were trimmed by 7 bases and 2 bases, with 6 bases remaining between them. Looked up from germline, CDR1 is MDHEN and CDR2 is SYDVKM. CDR3 sequence (DNA): TGTGCCAGCAACCGTGCCTACAATGAGCAGTTCTTC. Translating it yields CASNRAYNEQFF.

This clonotype showed up many times. The DNA of the CDR3 is TGCAGTGCTAGAGATCAGAGTAGCAACCCCTACGAGCAGTACTTC. It yields the protein CSARDQSSNPYEQYF. The V call is TRBV20-1, the J call TRBJ2-7; D is unclear. The germline V and J ends were trimmed by 0 bases and 2 bases, with 14 bases remaining between them. This CDR3 comprises 15 residues. Germline V gene sequence: CDR1 DFQATT, CDR2 SNEGSKA (reference sequence).

A few counts support this clonotype. The chain links TRBV30 to TRBJ2-7; TRBD2 matches 7 bases. V was pared by 2 bases and J by 5 bases, with 9 bases of the junction left unmatched. This CDR3 contains 14 residues. Germline assignment: CDR1 GTSNPN and CDR2 SVGIG (reference sequence). CDR3 sequence: CAWSWSGVTNEQYF. The CDR3 DNA reads TGTGCCTGGAGTTGGAGCGGGGTTACGAACGAGCAGTACTTC.

The V and J genes are TRBV6-5 and TRBJ2-7; 7 bases are a match to TRBD2. This CDR3 contains 15 residues. Germline V gene data show CDR1 as MNHEY and CDR2 as SVGAGI. V shed 2 bases, J shed 2 bases, and the junction held 6 bases outside the gene matches. The CDR3 loop is CASSYRTSLTYEQYF. CDR3 bases: TGTGCCAGCAGTTACCGGACTAGTTTAACCTACGAGCAGTACTTC.

This clonotype was seen ten or more times. This sequence joins TRBV4-2 and TRBJ1-1; D uncertain. V gave up 4 bases and J gave up 5 bases, with 17 bases separating them. The CDR3 extends over 15 amino acids. The germline CDR1 and CDR2 sequences are LGHNA and YNFKEQ. CDR3 in amino acids: CASSPSGSLRTEAFF. CDR3 nucleotide sequence: TGTGCCAGCAGCCCCTCTGGCAGTTTGAGAACTGAAGCTTTCTTT.

This clonotype appeared a few times. CDR3 nucleotide sequence: TGTGCCACCAGCCGTCCCGTGGGCCTCGAAAAACTGTTTTTT. Its translation is CATSRPVGLEKLFF. The chain has TRBV15 and TRBJ1-4; D not certain. Per the germline V gene, CDR1 is LNHNV and CDR2 is YYDKDF (reference sequence). This CDR3 has 14 residues. Trimming removed 5 bases from V and 8 bases from J, with 15 bases in between.

The rearrangement links TRBV12-3 or TRBV12-4 to TRBJ2-1; possibly TRBD1 or TRBD2 for D (5 bases each). The V gene lost 6 bases and the J gene lost 1 base, with 10 bases spanning the gap. CDR3 size: 14 residues. CDR3 protein: CASRDGGSYNEQFF. CDR3 in DNA: TGTGCCAGCAGGGATGGGGGTTCCTACAATGAGCAGTTCTTC.

The chain is built from TRBV7-6 and TRBJ1-1; a possible D gene is TRBD1 (6 bases). The V end was cut by 0 bases, the J end by 13 bases, with 15 bases between. This CDR3 has 13 amino acids. Germline assignment: CDR1 SGHVS and CDR2 FNYEAQ. CDR3 region: CASSLATNRAVFF. The CDR3 region has the DNA TGTGCCAGCAGCTTAGCGACAAACAGGGCCGTTTTCTTT. The complete variable domain, with remaining parts taken from reference TRBV7-6 and TRBJ1-1, reads GAGVSQSPRYKVTKRGQDVALRCDPISGHVSLYWYRQALGQGPEFLTYFNYEAQQDKSGLPNDRFSAERPEGSISTLTIQRTEQRDSAMYRCASSLATNRAVFFGQGTRLTVV.

This clonotype was seen more than once but under ten times. The V call is TRBV3-1, the J call TRBJ2-3; D gene ambiguous. V was cut by 0 bases and J by 1 base, with 5 bases left in between. Per germline, CDR1 LGHDT and CDR2 YNNKEL (reference sequence). CDR3 length: 14 residues. The CDR3 loop is CASSQDTGTDTQYF. DNA for the CDR3: TGTGCCAGCAGCCAAGATACGGGCACAGATACGCAGTATTTT.

This clonotype was observed a few times. The chain carries TRBV6-5 and TRBJ2-7, with D perhaps matching TRBD1 (6 bases). V was pared by 4 bases and J by 7 bases, with 20 bases between. Germline CDR1 is MNHEY and CDR2 is SVGAGI. The CDR3 is 15 residues long. The CDR3 sequence: CASSSPDSLKGEQYF. The CDR3 coding sequence is TGTGCCAGCAGTTCCCCGGACAGTCTCAAAGGGGAGCAGTACTTC.

This clonotype was seen many times. The chain couples TRBV7-9 to TRBJ2-1, with 9 bases fitting TRBD2. The CDR3 consists of 16 residues. The V and J ends lost 6 bases and 2 bases, in that order; junction bases with no gene match: 8. Germline loops: CDR1 SEHNR, CDR2 FQNEAQ (reference sequence). The CDR3 region has the DNA TGTGCCAGCAGAAGATTAGCGGGAGACCCCTACAATGAGCAGTTCTTC. Protein sequence: CASRRLAGDPYNEQFF.

This clonotype was detected only a few times. The rearrangement links TRBV7-2 to TRBJ2-5; no reliable D call. This CDR3 is built from 12 residues. V was cut by 8 bases and J by 4 bases, with 11 bases left in between. Germline CDR1 is SGHTA and CDR2 is FQGNSA. For the CDR3, the DNA is TGTGCCAGCTGTAACCCGGGAGAGACCCAGTACTTC. It yields the protein CASCNPGETQYF.

This clonotype was counted many times. The gene calls are TRBV5-4 and TRBJ2-5; TRBD2 matches at 9 bases. This CDR3 has 15 residues. J was trimmed by 0 bases and V by 7 bases; bases with no gene match: 7. In germline, CDR1 is SGHNT, CDR2 YYREEE (reference sequence). The CDR3 sequence: CASEPSGADQETQYF. The DNA of the CDR3 is TGTGCCAGCGAACCTAGCGGGGCAGACCAAGAGACCCAGTACTTC.

This clonotype was detected many times. The V call is TRBV7-2, the J call TRBJ2-7, with a tentative D call TRBD2 (5 bases). The CDR3 length is 14 residues. V was shortened by 7 bases and J by 2 bases, with 15 bases between the two germline ends. CDR1 is SGHTA and CDR2 is FQGNSA in the germline V gene. CDR3 coding DNA: TGTGCCAGCAACACGGCGGGTACAACCTACGAGCAGTACTTC. Its translation: CASNTAGTTYEQYF.

The genes are TRBV20-1 and TRBJ2-1; no clear D. Germline V gene lookup returns CDR1 DFQATT and CDR2 SNEGSKA (reference sequence). V lost 3 bases and J 7 bases, leaving 7 bases between the germline ends. CDR3 length equals 11 residues. The CDR3 protein is CSASLTNEQFF. As DNA, the CDR3 is TGCAGTGCTAGTTTGACGAATGAGCAGTTCTTC.